This TCR beta chain was recorded in a study of OX40 agonist ivuxolimab in advanced cancers. Whole-study context: The treatment was a fully human IgG2 OX40 agonist, ivuxolimab. Partial responses were observed in three patients, of whom one had hepatocellular carcinoma and two had cutaneous melanoma. People who had prior anti-PD-1, anti-PD-L1 or anti-CTLA-4 therapy could take part, and approximately 43% had some. Study-level points and caveats: Mean expanded clone counts were higher in CD8+ than CD4+ T cells.

The CDR3 is 14 amino acids. Germline CDR1 MNHEY, CDR2 SMNVEV (reference sequence). V gave up 2 bases and J gave up 4 bases, with 11 bases separating them. This clone showed up just once. Antigen unknown. The repertoire was sequenced with immunoSEQ multiplex PCR; TCRdb's copy has only in-frame clones and lacks some. The sample yields roughly 40,000 clones, about 86% seen once. This clonotype originated in an adult with an advanced solid tumor such as melanoma, head and neck, liver or kidney cancer. The chain uses TRBV27 and TRBJ1-1; possible D gene TRBD1, 5 bases. The sample was CD4+ or CD8+ T cells sorted from blood, taken in a trial of the OX40 agonist ivuxolimab. CDR3 residues: CASSLGRVGTEAFF. Written as DNA, the CDR3 is TGTGCCAGCAGTTTAGGCAGGGTGGGCACTGAAGCTTTCTTT.